This is a list of T cell receptor beta chains from one sample in a study of vaccination and CD4 T cells after COVID-19. One entry per CDR3 protein, called by TCRdb with MiXCR from the PCR reads. The table includes some 16,000 distinct CDR3 sequences, about 44% detected once. Antigens for these TCRs are unknown. Sequencing was carried out using CD4+ T cells from blood, cultured in vitro. The receptors stem from a human donor who had recovered from COVID-19. The CDR3 runs from the conserved cysteine through the conserved F or W. The D gene is left open where the match is weak. Clone size is not always given. Where it is, it says once, few, many or a class for expanded clones.

V	J	size	D	CDR3	DNA
TRBV20-1	TRBJ2-3	NA	TRBD2	CSVPTSGSSDTQYF	TGCAGTGTCCCGACTAGCGGGAGTTCAGATACGCAGTATTTT
TRBV4-1	TRBJ2-5	NA	NA	CASSQDRQGSLPETQYF	TGCGCCAGCAGCCAAGATCGGCAGGGGTCCCTTCCGGAGACCCAGTACTTC
TRBV6-1	TRBJ2-2	few	TRBD2	CASRRERVTGELFF	TGTGCCAGTAGGCGGGAGAGGGTCACCGGGGAGCTGTTTTTT
TRBV20-1	TRBJ1-5	NA	NA	CSAGPIGGYQPQHF	TGCAGTGCGGGGCCGATAGGGGGTTACCAGCCCCAGCATTTT
TRBV6-1	TRBJ2-1	NA	TRBD2	CASSPQTSGSRNEQFF	TGTGCCAGCAGTCCCCAGACTAGCGGTTCGAGAAATGAGCAGTTCTTC
TRBV6-5	TRBJ1-5	NA	TRBD1	CASSYTNRGGNQPQHF	TGTGCCAGCAGTTACACGAACAGGGGCGGGAATCAGCCCCAGCATTTT
TRBV3-1	TRBJ2-3	NA	NA	CASSQAGQSTDTQYF	TGTGCCAGCAGCCAAGCTGGACAGAGCACAGATACGCAGTATTTT
TRBV20-1	TRBJ2-7	NA	TRBD2	CSARDVLAGPGQYF	TGCAGTGCTAGAGATGTACTAGCGGGGCCGGGACAGTACTTC
TRBV6-1	TRBJ1-1	few	NA	CASSEITGRTEAFF	TGTGCCAGCAGTGAAATAACAGGGCGCACTGAAGCTTTCTTT
TRBV30	TRBJ1-5	once	NA	CAWSAPPFGDQPQHF	TGTGCCTGGAGTGCCCCGCCTTTTGGCGATCAGCCCCAGCATTTT
TRBV28	TRBJ2-7	few	TRBD2	CASRLGTTYEQYF	TGTGCCAGCAGGCTTGGGACTACCTACGAGCAGTACTTC
TRBV12-3/TRBV12-4	TRBJ1-5	NA	NA	CASGPGRRNQPQHF	TGTGCCAGCGGGCCGGGGCGTCGGAATCAGCCCCAGCATTTT
TRBV2	TRBJ2-2	NA	NA	CASSAGIQGELFF	TGTGCCAGCAGTGCCGGGATTCAAGGGGAGCTGTTTTTT
TRBV5-4	TRBJ1-3	NA	NA	CASSLGRESGNTIYF	TGTGCCAGCAGCTTAGGGAGGGAGTCTGGAAACACCATATATTTT
TRBV20-1	TRBJ2-7	few	TRBD2	CSARGGNSGRAVEQYF	TGCAGTGCTAGAGGCGGAAATAGCGGGAGGGCGGTCGAGCAGTACTTC
TRBV20-1	TRBJ1-5	once	TRBD1	CSAYNSDRQGGQPQHF	TGCAGTGCTTACAACTCGGACCGCCAGGGGGGTCAGCCCCAGCATTTT
TRBV7-2	TRBJ2-1	few	TRBD2	CASSRSGRASSSYNEQFF	TGTGCCAGCAGCCGAAGCGGGAGGGCCTCGAGCTCCTACAATGAGCAGTTCTTC
TRBV2	TRBJ2-3	NA	NA	CASLRRSGSTDTQYF	TGTGCCAGCCTCCGGAGAAGCGGGAGCACAGATACGCAGTATTTT
TRBV12-3/TRBV12-4	TRBJ1-4	NA	NA	CASSLNGAVGEKLFF	TGTGCCAGCAGTTTAAACGGGGCAGTGGGTGAAAAACTGTTTTTT
TRBV5-4	TRBJ2-1	once	NA	CASSPILGVDNEQFF	TGTGCCAGCAGCCCGATCCTTGGGGTAGACAATGAGCAGTTCTTC
TRBV30	TRBJ1-6	NA	TRBD1	CAWQGQGESPLHF	TGTGCCTGGCAGGGACAGGGAGAATCACCCCTCCACTTT
TRBV7-2	TRBJ2-4	few	TRBD2	CASSPLTSFGDIQYF	TGTGCCAGCAGCCCCCTGACTAGCTTTGGGGACATTCAGTACTTC
TRBV20-1	TRBJ2-7	few	NA	CSANRGFSSSYEQYF	TGCAGTGCTAACCGGGGCTTCTCGAGCTCCTACGAGCAGTACTTC